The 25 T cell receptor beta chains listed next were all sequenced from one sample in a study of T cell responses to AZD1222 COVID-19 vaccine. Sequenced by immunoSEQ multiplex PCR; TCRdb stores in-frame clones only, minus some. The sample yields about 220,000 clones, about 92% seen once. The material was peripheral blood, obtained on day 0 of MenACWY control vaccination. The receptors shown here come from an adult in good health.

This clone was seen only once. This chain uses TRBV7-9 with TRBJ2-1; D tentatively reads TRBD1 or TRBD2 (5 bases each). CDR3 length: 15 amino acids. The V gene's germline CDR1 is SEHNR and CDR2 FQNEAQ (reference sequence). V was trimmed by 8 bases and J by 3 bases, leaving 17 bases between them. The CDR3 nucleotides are TGTGCCAGCGGCAACTCCGAGGGGATCTACAATGAGCAGTTCTTC. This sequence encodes CASGNSEGIYNEQFF. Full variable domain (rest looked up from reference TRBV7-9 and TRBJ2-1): DTGVSQNPRHKITKRGQNVTFRCDPISEHNRLYWYRQTLGQGPEFLTYFQNEAQLEKSRLLSDRFSAERPKGSFSTLEIQRTEQGDSAMYLCASGNSEGIYNEQFFGPGTRLTVL.

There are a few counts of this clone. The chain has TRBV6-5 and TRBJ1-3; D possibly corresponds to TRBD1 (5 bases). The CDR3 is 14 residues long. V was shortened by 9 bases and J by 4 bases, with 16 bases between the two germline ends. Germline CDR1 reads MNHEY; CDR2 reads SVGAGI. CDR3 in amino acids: CASTIGGNGNTIYF. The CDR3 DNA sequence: TGTGCCAGTACAATCGGGGGGAACGGAAACACCATATATTTT.

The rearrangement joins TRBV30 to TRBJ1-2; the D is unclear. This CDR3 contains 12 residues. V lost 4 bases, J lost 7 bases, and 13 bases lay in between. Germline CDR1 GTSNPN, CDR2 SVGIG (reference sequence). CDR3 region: CAWTSLFIGYTF. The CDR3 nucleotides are TGTGCCTGGACAAGCCTTTTTATTGGCTACACCTTC.

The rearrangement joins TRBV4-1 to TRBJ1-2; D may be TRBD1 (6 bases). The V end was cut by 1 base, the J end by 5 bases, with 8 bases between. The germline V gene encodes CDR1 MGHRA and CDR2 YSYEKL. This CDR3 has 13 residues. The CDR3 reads CASSQGGRYGYTF. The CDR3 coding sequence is TGCGCCAGCAGCCAAGGGGGGCGGTATGGCTACACCTTC.

Written as DNA, the CDR3 is TGTGCCAGCAGTTTAGGACAGGGGGTTGGCTACACCTTC. Translated: CASSLGQGVGYTF. This chain joins TRBV27 and TRBJ1-2, with 10 bases that match TRBD1. The CDR3 totals 13 residues. Germline V gene data show CDR1 as MNHEY and CDR2 as SMNVEV (reference sequence). J gave up 7 bases and V 2 bases, and 1 base lay outside the gene matches.

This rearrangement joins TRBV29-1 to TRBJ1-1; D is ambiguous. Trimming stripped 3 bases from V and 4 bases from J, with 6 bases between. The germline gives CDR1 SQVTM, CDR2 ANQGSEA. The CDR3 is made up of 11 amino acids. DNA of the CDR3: TGCAGCGTTGATCTCGTCACTGAAGCTTTCTTT. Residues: CSVDLVTEAFF.

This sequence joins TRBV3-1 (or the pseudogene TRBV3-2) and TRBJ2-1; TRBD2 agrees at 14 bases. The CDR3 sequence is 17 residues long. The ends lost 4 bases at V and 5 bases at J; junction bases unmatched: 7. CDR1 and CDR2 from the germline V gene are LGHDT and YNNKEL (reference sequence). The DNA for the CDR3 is TGTGCCAGCAGCCGGAGACTAGCGGGGGGGCCCCACAATGAGCAGTTCTTC. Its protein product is CASSRRLAGGPHNEQFF.

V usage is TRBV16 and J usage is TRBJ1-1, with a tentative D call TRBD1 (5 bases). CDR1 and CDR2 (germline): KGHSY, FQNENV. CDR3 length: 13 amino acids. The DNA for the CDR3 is TGTGAGAGTCTGAGACAGCCAAACACTGAAGCTTTCTTT. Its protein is CESLRQPNTEAFF.

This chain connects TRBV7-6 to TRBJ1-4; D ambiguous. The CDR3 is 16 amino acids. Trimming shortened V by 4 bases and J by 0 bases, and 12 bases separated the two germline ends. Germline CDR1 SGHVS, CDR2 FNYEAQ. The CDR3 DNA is TGTGCCAGCAGCTCCGGGGTACTAGCAACTAATGAAAAACTGTTTTTT. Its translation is CASSSGVLATNEKLFF.

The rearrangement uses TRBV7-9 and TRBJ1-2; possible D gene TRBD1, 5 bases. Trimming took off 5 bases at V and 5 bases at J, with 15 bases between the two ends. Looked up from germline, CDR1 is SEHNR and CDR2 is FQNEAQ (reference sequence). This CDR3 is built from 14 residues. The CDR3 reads CASSMGLSHYGYTF. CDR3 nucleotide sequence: TGTGCCAGCAGCATGGGACTCTCCCATTATGGCTACACCTTC.

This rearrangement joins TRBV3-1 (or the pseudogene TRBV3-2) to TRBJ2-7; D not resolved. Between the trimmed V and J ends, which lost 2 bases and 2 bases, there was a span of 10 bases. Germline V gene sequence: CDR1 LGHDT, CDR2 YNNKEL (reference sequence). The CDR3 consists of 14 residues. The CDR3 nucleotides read TGTGCCAGCAGCCAAAGTGTATCCACCTACGAGCAGTACTTC. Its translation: CASSQSVSTYEQYF.

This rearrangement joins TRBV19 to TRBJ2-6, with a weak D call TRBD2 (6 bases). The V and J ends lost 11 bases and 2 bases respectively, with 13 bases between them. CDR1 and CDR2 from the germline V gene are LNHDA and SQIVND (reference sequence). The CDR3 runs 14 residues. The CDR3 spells CAVNREPGANVLTF. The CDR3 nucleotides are TGTGCCGTCAACCGGGAGCCTGGGGCCAACGTCCTGACTTTC. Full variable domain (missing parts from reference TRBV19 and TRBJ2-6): DGGITQSPKYLFRKEGQNVTLSCEQNLNHDAMYWYRQDPGQGLRLIYYSQIVNDFQKGDIAEGYSVSREKKESFPLTVTSAQKNPTAFYLCAVNREPGANVLTFGAGSRLTVL.

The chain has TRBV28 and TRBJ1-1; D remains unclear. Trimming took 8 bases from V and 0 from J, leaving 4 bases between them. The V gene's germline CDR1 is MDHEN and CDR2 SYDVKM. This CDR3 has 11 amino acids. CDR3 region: CASYMNTEAFF. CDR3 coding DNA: TGTGCCAGCTACATGAACACTGAAGCTTTCTTT.

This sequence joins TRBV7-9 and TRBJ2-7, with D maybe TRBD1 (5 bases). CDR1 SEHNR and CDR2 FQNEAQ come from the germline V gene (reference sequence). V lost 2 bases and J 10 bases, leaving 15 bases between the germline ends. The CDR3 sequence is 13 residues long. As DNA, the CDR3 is TGTGCCAGCAGCTTATCCGGCAGGGATAGTCAGTACTTC. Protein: CASSLSGRDSQYF.

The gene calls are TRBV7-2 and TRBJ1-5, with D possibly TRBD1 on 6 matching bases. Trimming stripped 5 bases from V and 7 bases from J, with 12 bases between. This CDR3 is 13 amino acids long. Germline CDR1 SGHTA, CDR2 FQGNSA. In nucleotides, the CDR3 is TGTGCCAGCAGCGTAGTGCAGGGGCAGCCCCAGCATTTT. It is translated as CASSVVQGQPQHF.

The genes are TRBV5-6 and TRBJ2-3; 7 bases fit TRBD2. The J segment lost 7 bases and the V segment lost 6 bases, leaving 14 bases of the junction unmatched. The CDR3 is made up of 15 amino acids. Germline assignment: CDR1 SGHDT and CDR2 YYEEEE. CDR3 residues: CASTLMASGENTQYF. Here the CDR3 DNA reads TGTGCCAGCACTTTAATGGCTAGCGGAGAAAATACGCAGTATTTT.

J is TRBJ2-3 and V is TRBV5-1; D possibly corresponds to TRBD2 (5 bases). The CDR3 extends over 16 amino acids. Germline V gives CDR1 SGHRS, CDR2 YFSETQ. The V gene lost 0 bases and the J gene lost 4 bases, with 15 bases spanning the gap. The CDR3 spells CASSLGRERPPDTQYF. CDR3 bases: TGCGCCAGCAGCTTGGGTCGGGAAAGACCCCCAGATACGCAGTATTTT.

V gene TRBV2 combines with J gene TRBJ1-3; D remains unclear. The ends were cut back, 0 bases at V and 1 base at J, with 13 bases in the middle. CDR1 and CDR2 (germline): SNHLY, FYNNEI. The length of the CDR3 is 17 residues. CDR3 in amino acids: CASSEAFGGSSGNTIYF. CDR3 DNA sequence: TGTGCCAGCAGTGAAGCCTTCGGAGGGAGTTCTGGAAACACCATATATTTT. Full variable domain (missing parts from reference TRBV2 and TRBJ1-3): EPEVTQTPSHQVTQMGQEVILRCVPISNHLYFYWYRQILGQKVEFLVSFYNNEISEKSEIFDDQFSVERPDGSNFTLKIRSTKLEDSAMYFCASSEAFGGSSGNTIYFGEGSWLTVV.

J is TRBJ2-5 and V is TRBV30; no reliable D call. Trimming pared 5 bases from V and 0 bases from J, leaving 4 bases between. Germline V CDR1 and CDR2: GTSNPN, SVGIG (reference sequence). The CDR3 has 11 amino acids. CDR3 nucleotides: TGTGCCTGGGTGAACCAAGAGACCCAGTACTTC. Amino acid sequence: CAWVNQETQYF.

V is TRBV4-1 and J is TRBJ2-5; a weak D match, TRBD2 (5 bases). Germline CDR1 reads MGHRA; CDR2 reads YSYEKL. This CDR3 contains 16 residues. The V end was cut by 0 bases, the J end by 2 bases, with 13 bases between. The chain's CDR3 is CASSQEGWRRQETQYF. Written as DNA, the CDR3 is TGCGCCAGCAGCCAAGAGGGGTGGAGGAGACAAGAGACCCAGTACTTC.

The CDR3 region has the DNA TGTGCCTGGAGTGTGCCCAGGGCGTTATACACTGAAGCTTTCTTT. Its protein is CAWSVPRALYTEAFF. The genes are TRBV30 and TRBJ1-1; D may be TRBD1 (5 bases). Germline assignment: CDR1 GTSNPN and CDR2 SVGIG (reference sequence). CDR3 length: 15 amino acids. Trimming pared 0 bases from V and 3 bases from J, leaving 14 bases between.

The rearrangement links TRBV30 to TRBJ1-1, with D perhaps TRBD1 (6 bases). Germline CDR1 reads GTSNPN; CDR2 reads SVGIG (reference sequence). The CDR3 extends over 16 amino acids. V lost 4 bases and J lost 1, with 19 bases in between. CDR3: CAWTLRGALANTEAFF. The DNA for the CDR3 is TGTGCCTGGACCCTACGGGGGGCGCTCGCGAACACTGAAGCTTTCTTT.

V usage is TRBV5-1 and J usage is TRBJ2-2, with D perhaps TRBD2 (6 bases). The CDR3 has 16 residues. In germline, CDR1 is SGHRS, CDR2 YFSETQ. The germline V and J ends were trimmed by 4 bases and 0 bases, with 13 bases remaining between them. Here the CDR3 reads CASSQTGEPNTGELFF. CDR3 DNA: TGCGCCAGCAGCCAGACGGGAGAACCGAACACCGGGGAGCTGTTTTTT.

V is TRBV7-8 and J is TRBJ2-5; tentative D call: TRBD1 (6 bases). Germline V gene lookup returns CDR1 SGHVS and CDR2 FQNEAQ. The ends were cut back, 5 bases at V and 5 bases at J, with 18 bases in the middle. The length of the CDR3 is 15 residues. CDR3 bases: TGTGCCAGCAGCGGTCGCAGGGGCGTCTGGGAGACCCAGTACTTC. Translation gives CASSGRRGVWETQYF.

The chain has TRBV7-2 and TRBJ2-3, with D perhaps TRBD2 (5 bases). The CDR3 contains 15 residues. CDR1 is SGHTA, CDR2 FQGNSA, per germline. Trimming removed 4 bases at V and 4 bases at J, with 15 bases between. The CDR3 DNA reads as TGTGCCAGCAGCTCTACTAGAAGGTACGCAGATACGCAGTATTTT. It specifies CASSSTRRYADTQYF.